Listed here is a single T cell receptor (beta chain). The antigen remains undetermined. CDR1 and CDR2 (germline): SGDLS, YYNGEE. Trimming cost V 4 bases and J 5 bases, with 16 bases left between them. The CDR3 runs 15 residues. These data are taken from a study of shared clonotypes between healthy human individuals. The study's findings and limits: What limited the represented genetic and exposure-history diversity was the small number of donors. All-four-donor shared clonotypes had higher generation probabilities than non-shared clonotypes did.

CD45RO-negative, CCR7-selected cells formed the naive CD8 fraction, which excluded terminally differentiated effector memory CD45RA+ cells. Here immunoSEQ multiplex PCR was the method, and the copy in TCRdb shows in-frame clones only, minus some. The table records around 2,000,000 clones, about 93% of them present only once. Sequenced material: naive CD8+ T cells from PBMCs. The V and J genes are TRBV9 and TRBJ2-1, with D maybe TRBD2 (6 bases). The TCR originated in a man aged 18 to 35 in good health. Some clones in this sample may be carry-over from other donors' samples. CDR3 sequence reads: CASSPSGGVHNEQFF. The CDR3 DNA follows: TGTGCCAGCAGCCCCTCCGGCGGGGTACACAATGAGCAGTTCTTC.